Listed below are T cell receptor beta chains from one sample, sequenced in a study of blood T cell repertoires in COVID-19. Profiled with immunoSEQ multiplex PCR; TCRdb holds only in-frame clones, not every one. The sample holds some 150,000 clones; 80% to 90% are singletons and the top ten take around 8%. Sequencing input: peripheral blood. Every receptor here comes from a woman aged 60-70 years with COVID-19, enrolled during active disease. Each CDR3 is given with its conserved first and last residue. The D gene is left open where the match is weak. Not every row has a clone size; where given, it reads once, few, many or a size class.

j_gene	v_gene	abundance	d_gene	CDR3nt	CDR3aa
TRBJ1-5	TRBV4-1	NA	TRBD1	TGCGCCAGCAGCCAAGAGCGCATGGACAGGAGTAGCAATCAGCCCCAGCATTTT	CASSQERMDRSSNQPQHF
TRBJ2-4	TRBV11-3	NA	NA	TGTGCCAGCAGCCCCGGACAGTCCCTAGCCAAAAACATTCAGTACTTC	CASSPGQSLAKNIQYF
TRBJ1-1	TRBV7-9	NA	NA	TGTGCCAGCATCCCTGGCAGGGCCACTGAAGCTTTCTTT	CASIPGRATEAFF
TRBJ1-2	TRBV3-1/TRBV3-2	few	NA	TGTGCCAGCAGCCAAGATGACAGGATTAACTATGGCTACACCTTC	CASSQDDRINYGYTF
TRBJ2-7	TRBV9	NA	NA	TGTGCCAGCAGCCCCCACGAACGGAGCTCCTACGAGCAGTACTTC	CASSPHERSSYEQYF
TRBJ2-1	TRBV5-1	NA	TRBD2	TGCGCCAGCAGCCGGCTAGCGGAAGCCTACAATGAGCAGTTCTTC	CASSRLAEAYNEQFF
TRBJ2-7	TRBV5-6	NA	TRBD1	TGTGCCAGCAGCTACGGGACAGGCTCCTACGAGCAGTACTTC	CASSYGTGSYEQYF
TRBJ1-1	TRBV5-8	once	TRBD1	TGTGCCAGCAGCTTGTGGACAGGGGTGAACACTGAAGCTTTCTTT	CASSLWTGVNTEAFF
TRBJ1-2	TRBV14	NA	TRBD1	TGTGCCAGCAGCCCATGGACAGGGGGCGAAAGGCCCTATGGCTACACCTTC	CASSPWTGGERPYGYTF
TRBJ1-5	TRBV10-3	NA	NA	TGTGCCATCACCCAGGGTGTAGATCAGCCCCAGCATTTT	CAITQGVDQPQHF
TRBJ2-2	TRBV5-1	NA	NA	TGCGCCAGCAGCCCACGCAGGGGGGAAACCGGGGAGCTGTTTTTT	CASSPRRGETGELFF
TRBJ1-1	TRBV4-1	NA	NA	TGCGCCAGCAGCCCGATCGGACGGGAGATGAACACTGAAGCTTTCTTT	CASSPIGREMNTEAFF
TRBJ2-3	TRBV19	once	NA	TGTGCCAGTAGTATAGAGGACGCGGGGGCGCGCACAGATACGCAGTATTTT	CASSIEDAGARTDTQYF
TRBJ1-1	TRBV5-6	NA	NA	TGTGCCAGCAGCCCGAGGGGGGGCATGAACACTGAAGCTTTCTTT	CASSPRGGMNTEAFF
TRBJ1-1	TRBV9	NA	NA	TGTGCCAGCAGCGTCGTCGGACAGGAAGCTTTCTTT	CASSVVGQEAFF
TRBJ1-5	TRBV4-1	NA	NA	TGCGCCAGCAGCCATCGATACTCAGAGGTCGGCAATCAGCCCCAGCATTTT	CASSHRYSEVGNQPQHF
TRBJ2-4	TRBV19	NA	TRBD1	TGTGCCAGTAGTAGCTACCGGGACAGGGGGGGAGACATTCAGTACTTC	CASSSYRDRGGDIQYF
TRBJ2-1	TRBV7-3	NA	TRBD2	TGTGCCAGCAGCACCCGGGGGGATGAGCAGTTCTTC	CASSTRGDEQFF
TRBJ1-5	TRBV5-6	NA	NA	TGTGCCAGCAGCCGGGGTTTGGGCAATCAGCCCCAGCATTTT	CASSRGLGNQPQHF
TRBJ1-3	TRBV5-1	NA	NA	TGCGCCAGCAGCTTGGAAGACAGTGGAGACACCATATATTTT	CASSLEDSGDTIYF
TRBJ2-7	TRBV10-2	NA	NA	TGCGCCAGCAGTGAGAACAGCCCCTTACAAGAGCAGTACTTC	CASSENSPLQEQYF
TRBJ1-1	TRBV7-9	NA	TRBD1	TGTGCCAGCAGCCCCGGACAGGGGCCGAACACTGAAGCTTTCTTT	CASSPGQGPNTEAFF
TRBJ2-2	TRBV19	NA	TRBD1	TGTGCCAGTAGGAGACAGGGGGACACCGGGGAGCTGTTTTTT	CASRRQGDTGELFF
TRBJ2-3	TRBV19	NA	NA	TGTGCCAGTAGTATGTCGGGGTGGGTGACAGATACGCAGTATTTT	CASSMSGWVTDTQYF
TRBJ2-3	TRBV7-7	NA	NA	TGTGCTAGCAGCTTAGATAGTATGTCCGATACGCAGTATTTT	CASSLDSMSDTQYF
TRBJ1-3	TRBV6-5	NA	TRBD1	TGTGCCAGCAGGACAGGACAGGGGAAAGGAAACACCATATATTTT	CASRTGQGKGNTIYF
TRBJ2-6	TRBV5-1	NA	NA	TGCGCCAGCAGCTTGGATCCAGGGACTGGGGCCAACGTCCTGACTTTC	CASSLDPGTGANVLTF
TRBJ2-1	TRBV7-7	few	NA	TGTGCTAGCAGCTTAGACAGATTCGATGAGCAGTTCTTC	CASSLDRFDEQFF
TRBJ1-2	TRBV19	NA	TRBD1	TGTGCCAGTAGTATTGCGACAGGGTTGGGCTACACCTTC	CASSIATGLGYTF
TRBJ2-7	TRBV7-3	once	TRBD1	TGTGCCAGCAGCACAGGACAGGGTAAAGTGCAGTACTTC	CASSTGQGKVQYF
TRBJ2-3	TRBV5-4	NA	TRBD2	TGTGCCAGCAGCTCCCTCGGGACTAGCGGGGGCACAGATACGCAGTATTTT	CASSSLGTSGGTDTQYF
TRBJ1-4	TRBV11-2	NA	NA	TGTGCCAGCAGCTTATGGCCCCAAAATGAAAAACTGTTTTTT	CASSLWPQNEKLFF
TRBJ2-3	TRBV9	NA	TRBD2	TGTGCCAGCAGCGTAGTTAGCGGGGGGGGCACAGATACGCAGTATTTT	CASSVVSGGGTDTQYF
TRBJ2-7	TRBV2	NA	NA	TGTGCCAGCAGTATACTAGGTTCCGAGCAGTACTTC	CASSILGSEQYF
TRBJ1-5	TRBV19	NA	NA	TGTGCCAGTAGTATTTCAGGGGCAGGTCAGCCCCAGCATTTT	CASSISGAGQPQHF
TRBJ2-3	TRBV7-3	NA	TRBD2	TGTGCCAGCAGCCCTGGACTAGCGGGGCCCTGGGGCACAGATACGCAGTATTTT	CASSPGLAGPWGTDTQYF
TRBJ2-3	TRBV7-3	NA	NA	TGTGCCAGCTCAGGCCCGATGGAAGATACGCAGTATTTT	CASSGPMEDTQYF
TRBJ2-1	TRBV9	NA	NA	TGTGCCAGCAGCCAGTACAATGAGCAGTTCTTC	CASSQYNEQFF
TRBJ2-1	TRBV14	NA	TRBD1	TGTGCCAGCAGCTTACAGGGGGCAGCGACCTACAATGAGCAGTTCTTC	CASSLQGAATYNEQFF
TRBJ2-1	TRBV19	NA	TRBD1	TGTGCCAGTATGAAAGACAGGGGACCACCTAATGAGCAGTTCTTC	CASMKDRGPPNEQFF
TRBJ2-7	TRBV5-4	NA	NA	TGTGCCAGCAGCTTGGCCCCAGTACCCTCCTACGAGCAGTACTTC	CASSLAPVPSYEQYF